These 27 T cell receptor beta chains share one sample of origin, sequenced in a study of T cell changes during pregnancy in multiple sclerosis. Method: immunoSEQ multiplex PCR; TCRdb's copy keeps in-frame clones and lacks some. The sample includes around 50,000 clones, around 90% seen only once; the top ten take 0.61%. This material consisted of CD4+ T cells from peripheral blood mononuclear cells, taken after pregnancy. The receptors were gathered from a female donor in good health, enrolled as a control in a pregnancy study.

The chain employs TRBV19 and TRBJ1-2; 8 nucleotides line up with TRBD1. The J segment lost 0 bases and the V segment lost 4 bases, leaving 4 bases of the junction unmatched. The CDR3 is made up of 15 amino acids. CDR1 and CDR2 (germline): LNHDA, SQIVND (reference sequence). The CDR3 protein is CASSRGTGTNYGYTF. CDR3 in DNA: TGTGCCAGTAGTAGAGGGACAGGAACTAACTATGGCTACACCTTC.

The V call is TRBV18, the J call TRBJ2-5, with TRBD2 as a possible D gene (5 bases). CDR3 length equals 12 residues. In germline, CDR1 is KGHSH, CDR2 LQKENI. Trimming stripped 4 bases from V and 5 bases from J, with 8 bases between. Written as DNA, the CDR3 is TGTGCCAGCTCACTCGGGGAGGAGACCCAGTACTTC. It specifies CASSLGEETQYF.

The chain is built from TRBV23-1 and TRBJ2-1; 8 positions agree with TRBD2. TRBV23-1 is an open reading frame whose function is uncertain. The CDR3 has 12 amino acids. V lost 4 bases to trimming and J lost 15 bases; unmatched junction nucleotides: 8. The CDR3 DNA sequence: TGCGCCAGCAGTCTCACCGGGACTAGGGGGTTCTTC. Protein product: CASSLTGTRGFF.

The chain links TRBV19 to TRBJ2-7; 11 bases agree with TRBD1. V lost 5 bases, J lost 4 bases, and 7 bases stayed unmatched. The CDR3 extends over 15 amino acids. Germline CDR1 LNHDA, CDR2 SQIVND (reference sequence). The CDR3 DNA reads as TGTGCCAGTAGTTCGCCCGGGACAGGGGGTTACGAGCAGTACTTC. Protein sequence: CASSSPGTGGYEQYF.

V gene TRBV15 combines with J gene TRBJ1-1; tentative D call: TRBD1 (5 bases). This CDR3 is built from 15 residues. Trimming took 0 bases from V and 3 from J, leaving 11 bases between them. CDR1 LNHNV and CDR2 YYDKDF come from the germline V gene (reference sequence). CDR3 DNA: TGTGCCACCAGCAGAGATTTAGGGGATGACACTGAAGCTTTCTTT. Encoded protein: CATSRDLGDDTEAFF.

The CDR3 region is CASARAELSYEQYF. The DNA of the CDR3 is TGCGCCAGTGCGAGAGCGGAGCTCTCCTACGAGCAGTACTTC. The chain has TRBV5-1 and TRBJ2-7, with D possibly matching TRBD2 (5 bases). There are 14 residues in the CDR3. V dropped 8 bases and J dropped 0 bases, with 15 bases sitting between them. Germline V gene sequence: CDR1 SGHRS, CDR2 YFSETQ.

The chain's CDR3 is CSVVVGGSTDTQYF. In nucleotides, the CDR3 is TGCAGCGTTGTAGTAGGGGGTAGCACAGATACGCAGTATTTT. The gene calls are TRBV29-1 and TRBJ2-3, with a tentative D call TRBD1 (6 bases). The CDR3 covers 14 residues. Germline CDR1 reads SQVTM; CDR2 reads ANQGSEA. The V end was cut by 4 bases, the J end by 0 bases, with 11 bases between.

This clone was observed once. V gene TRBV19 combines with J gene TRBJ2-3; TRBD2 might be the D (5 bases). The germline V gene has CDR1 LNHDA and CDR2 SQIVND (reference sequence). The CDR3 consists of 14 residues. Trimming removed 5 bases from V and 1 base from J, with 10 bases in between. CDR3 protein: CASSWGSGTDTQYF. The CDR3 DNA sequence: TGTGCCAGTAGTTGGGGTAGCGGCACAGATACGCAGTATTTT.

The chain combines TRBV27 with TRBJ2-7; 8 bases align to TRBD2. V trimming: 6 bases; J trimming: 7 bases; junction bases outside the gene matches: 14. Germline CDR1 and CDR2: MNHEY and SMNVEV (reference sequence). There are 15 residues in the CDR3. The CDR3 DNA follows: TGTGCCAGCAGCCCCGTGGCTAGCGGGTCTGGGGAGCAGTACTTC. Translation gives CASSPVASGSGEQYF.

This clone has a single count. The J gene is TRBJ2-1, the V gene TRBV5-1; 13 nucleotides agree with TRBD2. The V segment lost 4 bases and the J segment 6 bases; nucleotides outside the gene matches: 7. Looked up from germline, CDR1 is SGHRS and CDR2 is YFSETQ. This CDR3 is built from 16 residues. CDR3 protein: CASSPRTSGSGNEQFF. The CDR3, as DNA: TGCGCCAGCAGCCCTCGGACTAGCGGGAGTGGCAATGAGCAGTTCTTC. The variable domain in full, completed from reference TRBV5-1 and TRBJ2-1, reads KAGVTQTPRYLIKTRGQQVTLSCSPISGHRSVSWYQQTPGQGLQFLFEYFSETQRNKGNFPGRFSGRQFSNSRSEMNVSTLELGDSALYLCASSPRTSGSGNEQFFGPGTRLTVL.

The genes are TRBV7-2 and TRBJ2-1; tentative D call: TRBD2 (5 bases). The germline gives CDR1 SGHTA, CDR2 FQGNSA. This CDR3 is built from 15 residues. V was clipped by 5 bases and J by 0 bases, with 11 bases between them. The CDR3 DNA reads as TGTGCCAGCAGCCCAGACTACCACTCCTACAATGAGCAGTTCTTC. Protein: CASSPDYHSYNEQFF.

The CDR3 sequence: CASSLSGVPNTGELFF. CDR3 bases: TGTGCCAGTAGTCTATCAGGCGTACCGAACACCGGGGAGCTGTTTTTT. This chain links TRBV19 with TRBJ2-2; D is ambiguous. This CDR3 comprises 16 residues. Germline V gene sequence: CDR1 LNHDA, CDR2 SQIVND (reference sequence). The germline V and J ends were trimmed by 5 bases and 0 bases, with 13 bases remaining between them.

This chain uses TRBV30 with TRBJ2-6; 9 nucleotides agree with TRBD1. J was trimmed by 4 bases and V by 3 bases; bases with no gene match: 10. From germline, CDR1 is GTSNPN and CDR2 SVGIG (reference sequence). CDR3 length: 17 residues. The CDR3 DNA reads TGTGCCTGGAGAGTGGACAGGGGAAGGTCAGGGGCCAACGTCCTGACTTTC. It codes for CAWRVDRGRSGANVLTF.

The rearrangement links TRBV10-3 to TRBJ2-3, with a weak D call TRBD2 (6 bases). The germline CDR1 and CDR2 sequences are ENHRY and SYGVKD. CDR3 length: 13 residues. Trimming took 11 bases from V and 0 from J, leaving 12 bases between them. The CDR3 DNA follows: TGTGCCGTCACCGGGACTAGCACAGATACGCAGTATTTT. Translated: CAVTGTSTDTQYF.

The chain employs TRBV28 and TRBJ2-3; D call uncertain. Looked up from germline, CDR1 is MDHEN and CDR2 is SYDVKM. The CDR3 sequence is 15 residues long. Trimming removed 3 bases from V and 5 bases from J, with 15 bases in between. The CDR3 here is CASSFWPKNRDTQYF. CDR3 nucleotides: TGTGCCAGCAGTTTCTGGCCTAAAAACAGAGATACGCAGTATTTT.

V and J are TRBV14 and TRBJ2-7; TRBD2 matches at 10 bases. The CDR3 extends over 15 amino acids. In germline, CDR1 is SGHDN, CDR2 FVKESK. Germline trimming cut 4 bases from V and 3 bases from J; bases unmatched to any gene: 6. CDR3 sequence reads: CASSRGLADYYEQYF. CDR3 nucleotides: TGTGCCAGCAGCCGTGGACTAGCGGACTACTACGAGCAGTACTTC.

The chain combines TRBV5-8 with TRBJ1-2, with 9 bases lining up with TRBD1. The germline gives CDR1 SGHTS, CDR2 YDEGEE. Unmatched junction bases numbered 8, after V lost 4 bases and J lost 13 bases. This CDR3 has 12 residues. The CDR3 loop reads CASSRDRDKRTF. CDR3 nucleotide sequence: TGTGCCAGCAGCCGGGACAGGGATAAGCGCACCTTC.

The rearrangement uses TRBV2 and TRBJ2-3, with D possibly matching TRBD2 (7 bases). Trimming shortened V by 7 bases and J by 0 bases, and 14 bases separated the two germline ends. The germline CDR1 and CDR2 sequences are SNHLY and FYNNEI. This CDR3 contains 15 residues. CDR3 amino acids: CASTVGGGSTDTQYF. The CDR3, as DNA: TGTGCCAGCACGGTAGGGGGGGGGAGCACAGATACGCAGTATTTT. The complete variable domain, with remaining parts taken from reference TRBV2 and TRBJ2-3, reads EPEVTQTPSHQVTQMGQEVILRCVPISNHLYFYWYRQILGQKVEFLVSFYNNEISEKSEIFDDQFSVERPDGSNFTLKIRSTKLEDSAMYFCASTVGGGSTDTQYFGPGTRLTVL.

The chain joins TRBV25-1 to TRBJ2-5; D remains unclear. Germline V gene lookup returns CDR1 MGHDK and CDR2 SYGVNS. Trimming took 3 bases from V and 4 from J, leaving 9 bases between them. The CDR3 loop spans 13 amino acids. CDR3 DNA sequence: TGTGCCAGCAGTGAGCAGGCGATAGAGACCCAGTACTTC. Residues: CASSEQAIETQYF.

The chain recombines TRBV19 with TRBJ1-1, with D possibly TRBD1 on 6 matching bases. In germline, CDR1 is LNHDA, CDR2 SQIVND (reference sequence). This CDR3 has 12 residues. V lost 6 bases to trimming and J lost 10 bases, with 15 bases between them. CDR3 DNA: TGTGCCAGTAGGCAAAATAGGGGGAGAGCTTTCTTT. It is translated as CASRQNRGRAFF.

This chain connects TRBV30 to TRBJ1-4, with 8 bases that match TRBD1. The CDR3 is 15 residues long. Losses at the gene ends were 0 bases for V and 7 bases for J; bases not matched to a gene: 7. Germline V CDR1 and CDR2: GTSNPN, SVGIG (reference sequence). The DNA for the CDR3 is TGTGCCTGGAGTGTACGGAGACAGGGGAGTGAAAAACTGTTTTTT. Its protein is CAWSVRRQGSEKLFF.

The chain is built from TRBV10-3 and TRBJ1-2; TRBD1 might be the D (6 bases). Germline V CDR1 and CDR2: ENHRY, SYGVKD. The CDR3 is 13 residues long. Trimming removed 3 bases at V and 8 bases at J, with 13 bases between. The DNA for the CDR3 is TGTGCCATCAGTGAAACAGGGTTGGGGGGCTACACCTTC. Protein product: CAISETGLGGYTF.

This clone was counted once. The V gene is TRBV28, the J gene TRBJ1-2, with D uncertain. CDR1 and CDR2 (germline): MDHEN, SYDVKM. The CDR3 length is 12 residues. The ends were cut back, 4 bases at V and 2 bases at J, with 5 bases in the middle. CDR3 in amino acids: CASSSQNYGYTF. CDR3 nucleotide sequence: TGTGCCAGCAGTTCCCAGAACTATGGCTACACCTTC.

The chain joins TRBV6-1 to TRBJ2-1, with 10 bases aligning to TRBD2. V shed 4 bases, J shed 9 bases, and the junction held 12 bases outside the gene matches. This CDR3 is built from 16 residues. Germline V gives CDR1 MNHNS, CDR2 SASEGT. The CDR3 sequence: CASSAGLAGARSEQFF. CDR3 nucleotides: TGTGCCAGCAGTGCAGGGCTAGCGGGAGCCCGGAGTGAGCAGTTCTTC.

The genes are TRBV2 and TRBJ2-5; D is unresolved. Germline V lookup: CDR1 SNHLY, CDR2 FYNNEI. This CDR3 has 13 amino acids. With 7 bases removed from V and 2 bases from J, the gap between germline ends came to 11 bases. CDR3 sequence reads: CASIGQTQETQYF. The CDR3 nucleotides are TGTGCCAGCATCGGTCAGACTCAAGAGACCCAGTACTTC.

J is TRBJ1-1 and V is TRBV29-1; tentative D call: TRBD1 (6 bases). This CDR3 comprises 12 residues. Germline loops: CDR1 SQVTM, CDR2 ANQGSEA. V gave up 5 bases and J gave up 6 bases, with 13 bases separating them. Written as DNA, the CDR3 is TGCAGCGTTAGCCAGGGGTTCGCTGAAGCTTTCTTT. It encodes CSVSQGFAEAFF.

The chain has TRBV27 and TRBJ2-1, with 8 bases that match TRBD2. Germline assignment: CDR1 MNHEY and CDR2 SMNVEV (reference sequence). J was trimmed by 1 base and V by 6 bases; bases with no gene match: 5. The CDR3 has 15 amino acids. The CDR3 protein is CASSRGLGSYNEQFF. The CDR3 coding sequence is TGTGCCAGCAGCCGGGGACTAGGGTCCTACAATGAGCAGTTCTTC.